Below are 29 T cell receptor beta chains sequenced from a single sample in a study (dated by TCRdb to 2016 to 2018). The library was generated by RT-PCR. Instrument on record: Illumina MiSeq. TCRdb applied fastp at Q25 and MiXCR to the public reads, then kept only in-frame beta chains. Records with the same CDR3 protein are collapsed into one entry carrying the most frequent genes and DNA. This sample holds fewer than 800,000 distinct CDR3 sequences; over 12% were observed only once. The ten largest clones add up to about 3.9% of the sample. The sample taken for sequencing was memory CD4+ T cells from blood. The source of these receptors is a female donor in good health, serving as a healthy control.

The J gene is TRBJ2-3, the V gene TRBV5-1, with 7 nucleotides matching TRBD1. From germline, CDR1 is SGHRS and CDR2 YFSETQ. The CDR3 consists of 15 residues. V shed 2 bases, J shed 5 bases, and the junction held 8 bases outside the gene matches. The CDR3 nucleotides are TGCGCCAGCAGCTTCAGACAGGGAGAGGGAGATACGCAGTATTTT. Its translation is CASSFRQGEGDTQYF. Variable domain in full (rest from reference TRBV5-1 and TRBJ2-3): KAGVTQTPRYLIKTRGQQVTLSCSPISGHRSVSWYQQTPGQGLQFLFEYFSETQRNKGNFPGRFSGRQFSNSRSEMNVSTLELGDSALYLCASSFRQGEGDTQYFGPGTRLTVL.

In its sample, this clonotype was seen many times. J is TRBJ2-1 and V is TRBV7-6; either TRBD1 or TRBD2 may supply D (5 bases each). The CDR3 runs to 15 residues. Between the trimmed V and J ends, which lost 1 base and 6 bases, there was a span of 13 bases. Germline V CDR1 and CDR2: SGHVS, FNYEAQ. CDR3 protein: CASSLGHGAGNEQFF. In DNA, the CDR3 is TGTGCCAGCAGCTTAGGTCACGGGGCCGGCAATGAGCAGTTCTTC.

The gene calls are TRBV9 and TRBJ2-1; 12 nucleotides align to TRBD2. Germline lookup yields CDR1 SGDLS and CDR2 YYNGEE. V gave up 4 bases and J gave up 9 bases; unmatched junction bases: 14. This CDR3 contains 17 residues. In nucleotides, the CDR3 is TGTGCCAGCAGCATCATGGGGTCTAGCGGGGGGGCAGGTGAGCAGTTCTTC. Protein product: CASSIMGSSGGAGEQFF. Full variable domain (outside the CDR3, taken from reference TRBV9 and TRBJ2-1): DSGVTQTPKHLITATGQRVTLRCSPRSGDLSVYWYQQSLDQGLQFLIQYYNGEERAKGNILERFSAQQFPDLHSELNLSSLELGDSALYFCASSIMGSSGGAGEQFFGPGTRLTVL.

This chain connects TRBV5-1 to TRBJ1-4; the D gene is possibly TRBD1 (5 bases). The germline CDR1 and CDR2 sequences are SGHRS and YFSETQ. This CDR3 is built from 14 residues. V gave up 4 bases and J gave up 9 bases, with 16 bases separating them. CDR3 in amino acids: CASSDGHPNKKLFF. The CDR3 nucleotides read TGCGCCAGCAGCGATGGACACCCCAATAAAAAACTGTTTTTT.

The table lists this clonotype with a few counts. The chain has TRBV18 and TRBJ2-5; 9 bases agree with TRBD1. Germline V gene lookup returns CDR1 KGHSH and CDR2 LQKENI. The CDR3 contains 16 residues. The V and J ends lost 3 bases and 5 bases, in that order; junction bases with no gene match: 10. CDR3 region: CASSPTGTGSGETQYF. The CDR3, as DNA: TGTGCCAGCTCACCTACCGGGACAGGGTCCGGGGAGACCCAGTACTTC.

This clonotype was seen a few times. The junction departs from germline at one end; a sequencing error may be responsible. CDR3 bases: TGTGTCAGCAGAGGATTTTCTGGAGGGGTCGACGGCTACACCTTC. This translates into CVSRGFSGGVDGYTF. This rearrangement joins TRBV28 to TRBJ1-2, with D possibly TRBD1 on 5 matching bases. Germline values: CDR1 MDHEN, CDR2 SYDVKM. This CDR3 contains 15 residues.

This clonotype has a handful of counts. The chain uses TRBV25-1 and TRBJ2-1; 10 bases agree with TRBD1. Germline V CDR1 and CDR2: MGHDK, SYGVNS. With V trimmed by 1 base and J by 6 bases, 3 bases remained unmatched. The CDR3 contains 15 residues. The chain's CDR3 is CASSEFGTGVNEQFF. In nucleotides, the CDR3 is TGTGCCAGCAGTGAATTTGGGACAGGGGTCAATGAGCAGTTCTTC.

This clonotype was observed a handful of times. The rearrangement links TRBV5-1 to TRBJ2-1; 8 bases map to TRBD2. Per the germline V gene, CDR1 is SGHRS and CDR2 is YFSETQ. After removal of 3 bases from V and 6 bases from J, the junction contained 11 bases not matched to a gene. The CDR3 spans 16 residues. The CDR3 spells CASSSGGAGLGNEQFF. The CDR3 region has the DNA TGCGCCAGCAGCTCGGGAGGGGCTGGGTTGGGCAATGAGCAGTTCTTC.

J is TRBJ1-2 and V is TRBV5-6; TRBD1 might be the D (6 bases). This CDR3 region has 12 residues. The V and J ends lost 5 bases and 5 bases respectively, with 10 bases between them. The germline gives CDR1 SGHDT, CDR2 YYEEEE. The CDR3 region is CASSYTGYGYTF. The DNA for the CDR3 is TGTGCCAGCAGTTATACAGGGTATGGCTACACCTTC.

The V and J genes are TRBV7-9 and TRBJ2-1, with D tentatively TRBD2 (6 bases). CDR3 length: 17 amino acids. In germline, CDR1 is SEHNR, CDR2 FQNEAQ (reference sequence). V was shortened by 4 bases and J by 7 bases, with 23 bases between the two germline ends. In DNA form, the CDR3 reads TGTGCCAGCAGCTATTATAACGCCCGGACTATTAGGAATGAGCAGTTCTTC. This codes for CASSYYNARTIRNEQFF.

V is TRBV20-1 and J is TRBJ2-1; D call uncertain. Trimming took off 5 bases at V and 7 bases at J, with 21 bases between the two ends. CDR3 length equals 15 residues. Germline lookup yields CDR1 DFQATT and CDR2 SNEGSKA (reference sequence). CDR3 nucleotides: TGCAGTGCTCTACTCTGGGTCGCTCCAACTAATGAGCAGTTCTTC. Translated, it gives CSALLWVAPTNEQFF.

This clonotype was counted a few times. This chain uses TRBV24-1 with TRBJ2-1, with 12 nucleotides matching TRBD2. The junction had 6 bases not matched to a gene; V was cut back by 4 bases and J by 12 bases. The CDR3 is 14 amino acids. The V gene's germline CDR1 is KGHDR and CDR2 SFDVKD. CDR3 sequence reads: CATSERLAGEVQFF. Written as DNA, the CDR3 is TGTGCCACCAGTGAAAGACTAGCGGGAGAAGTGCAGTTCTTC.

This chain connects TRBV14 to TRBJ2-1; unclear D gene. From germline, CDR1 is SGHDN and CDR2 FVKESK. The CDR3 consists of 12 residues. The V end lost 1 base, the J end lost 9 bases, and 7 bases lay between the germline ends. In DNA, the CDR3 is TGTGCCAGCAGCCAAGCCAGCCGTGAGCAGTTCTTC. Encoded protein: CASSQASREQFF.

The chain joins TRBV10-3 to TRBJ2-3, with 10 bases aligning to TRBD2. V trimming: 0 bases; J trimming: 11 bases; junction bases outside the gene matches: 11. CDR1 and CDR2 from the germline V gene are ENHRY and SYGVKD. The CDR3 has 16 amino acids. The CDR3 sequence is CAISESISLAGAEQYF. In DNA, the CDR3 is TGTGCCATCAGTGAGTCGATTTCGCTAGCGGGAGCTGAGCAGTATTTT.

The chain recombines TRBV7-9 with TRBJ2-7; D tentatively reads TRBD1 or TRBD2 (5 bases each). Germline V gene lookup returns CDR1 SEHNR and CDR2 FQNEAQ (reference sequence). Trimming pared 4 bases from V and 7 bases from J, leaving 20 bases between. The CDR3 totals 15 residues. The CDR3 here is CASSSGGQGLPEQYF. The CDR3 nucleotides read TGTGCCAGCAGCTCCGGCGGGCAGGGCCTCCCGGAGCAGTACTTC.

This clonotype was detected only a few times. V is TRBV5-1 and J is TRBJ1-1; a weak D match, TRBD1 (5 bases). The CDR3 runs to 14 residues. CDR1 and CDR2 from the germline V gene are SGHRS and YFSETQ. Trimming removed 6 bases at V and 5 bases at J, with 17 bases between. The CDR3: CASTGTWEQTEAFF. The CDR3 DNA reads TGCGCCAGCACAGGGACGTGGGAACAAACTGAAGCTTTCTTT.

This clonotype was observed a few times. The J gene is TRBJ2-3, the V gene TRBV7-9, with 8 bases matching TRBD1. The ends lost 5 bases at V and 3 bases at J; junction bases unmatched: 7. Germline V CDR1 and CDR2: SEHNR, FQNEAQ (reference sequence). This CDR3 has 15 amino acids. CDR3 in DNA: TGTGCCAGCAGCGATGACAGGGGAGTGACAGATACGCAGTATTTT. It translates to CASSDDRGVTDTQYF.

This clonotype has ten or more counts. This chain joins TRBV12-3 or TRBV12-4 and TRBJ2-7; TRBD2 matches at 13 bases. V was pared by 5 bases and J by 6 bases, with 7 bases of the junction left unmatched. CDR3 length: 15 residues. The CDR3 region is CASSKGLAGVGEQYF. In nucleotides, the CDR3 is TGTGCCAGCAGTAAAGGACTAGCGGGAGTTGGCGAGCAGTACTTC.

The genes are TRBV3-1 and TRBJ2-3, with 12 bases identical to TRBD2. Trimming took 4 bases from V and 4 from J; bases not matched to a gene: 6. The CDR3 is 16 amino acids. Germline V gene sequence: CDR1 LGHDT, CDR2 YNNKEL (reference sequence). The CDR3, as DNA: TGTGCCAGCAGCCGACGACTAGCGGGGGCATCAGATACGCAGTATTTT. As protein: CASSRRLAGASDTQYF.

This clonotype appeared many times. This rearrangement joins TRBV10-3 to TRBJ2-5; 9 bases map to TRBD1. The length of the CDR3 is 14 residues. Losses at the gene ends were 3 bases for V and 3 bases for J; bases not matched to a gene: 2. Germline V gene sequence: CDR1 ENHRY, CDR2 SYGVKD. CDR3 DNA: TGTGCCATCAGTGACAGGACAGGGGAAGAGACCCAGTACTTC. Translated, it gives CAISDRTGEETQYF.

This sequence joins TRBV6-5 and TRBJ1-6; 8 positions match TRBD1. Germline V gene data show CDR1 as MNHEY and CDR2 as SVGAGI. J lost 9 bases, V lost 4 bases, and 11 bases had no gene match. The CDR3 runs 16 residues. As DNA, the CDR3 is TGTGCCAGCAGTTTACGGAGCGGGACAGGTGGTTCACCCCTCCACTTT. This gives the protein CASSLRSGTGGSPLHF.

This clonotype was detected ten times or more. The chain employs TRBV18 and TRBJ2-7; D remains unclear. V was cut by 0 bases and J by 2 bases, with 8 bases left in between. This CDR3 has 14 residues. Germline assignment: CDR1 KGHSH and CDR2 LQKENI. DNA of the CDR3: TGTGCCAGCTCACCACCTTCCACAGCCTACGAGCAGTACTTC. This sequence encodes CASSPPSTAYEQYF.

This rearrangement joins TRBV5-1 to TRBJ2-5; 9 nucleotides agree with TRBD2. The CDR3 is 15 amino acids. CDR1 and CDR2 from the germline V gene are SGHRS and YFSETQ. The trim removed 5 bases at V and 7 bases at J, leaving 12 bases unmatched. The CDR3 loop is CASSLAGDELGTQYF. The CDR3 DNA follows: TGCGCCAGCAGTTTAGCGGGGGATGAGCTTGGGACCCAGTACTTC.

This clonotype was seen a few times. The chain employs TRBV20-1 and TRBJ2-5; 9 bases line up with TRBD2. The CDR3 spans 15 residues. Germline V gene sequence: CDR1 DFQATT, CDR2 SNEGSKA (reference sequence). V lost 6 bases, J lost 2 bases, and 10 bases stayed unmatched. The CDR3 here is CSAEDSGRAQETQYF. CDR3 sequence (DNA): TGCAGTGCGGAAGATAGCGGGAGAGCGCAAGAGACCCAGTACTTC.

This sequence joins TRBV12-3 or TRBV12-4 and TRBJ2-2; 9 nucleotides align to TRBD1. This CDR3 is built from 18 residues. The V segment lost 6 bases and the J segment 2 bases; nucleotides outside the gene matches: 13. CDR3 nucleotide sequence: TGTGCCAGCAGCCTCGGCGCGGGACAGGGTTTCAACACCGGGGAGCTGTTTTTT. Residues: CASSLGAGQGFNTGELFF.

In its sample, this clonotype was seen a few times. This CDR3 is CSARAGTTINEQYF. The CDR3 nucleotides are TGCAGTGCTAGGGCCGGGACAACGATTAACGAGCAGTACTTC. V gene TRBV20-1 combines with J gene TRBJ2-7; maybe TRBD1 (6 bases). Trimming pared 3 bases from V and 5 bases from J, leaving 17 bases between. CDR1 is DFQATT, CDR2 SNEGSKA, per germline (reference sequence). The CDR3 extends over 14 amino acids.

V usage is TRBV6-2 or TRBV6-3 and J usage is TRBJ2-1; TRBD2 matches at 8 bases. V lost 6 bases to trimming and J lost 6 bases; unmatched junction nucleotides: 10. The length of the CDR3 is 15 residues. Germline CDR1 and CDR2: MNHEY and SVGEGT. The CDR3 DNA is TGTGCCAGCAGACCCGGAGGACTAGCCCCCAATGAGCAGTTCTTC. It translates to CASRPGGLAPNEQFF.

Only a few counts were recorded for this clonotype. V and J are TRBV5-6 and TRBJ1-5; 7 bases fit TRBD1. Germline CDR1 reads SGHDT; CDR2 reads YYEEEE. The length of the CDR3 is 18 residues. Trimming at V came to 0 bases and at J to 3 bases, leaving 12 bases not matched to a gene. The CDR3 loop is CASSLDPGGGGSNQPQHF. The DNA of the CDR3 is TGTGCCAGCAGCTTGGATCCAGGGGGAGGAGGGTCCAATCAGCCCCAGCATTTT.

The chain combines TRBV5-1 with TRBJ2-3; D is perhaps TRBD1 or TRBD2 (5 bases each). CDR1 and CDR2 from the germline V gene are SGHRS and YFSETQ. V was shortened by 7 bases and J by 1 base, with 13 bases between the two germline ends. The CDR3 has 14 residues. The CDR3 region is CASGGEWGTDTQYF. CDR3 DNA: TGCGCCAGCGGGGGAGAATGGGGCACAGATACGCAGTATTTT.